The T cell receptor (beta chain) described here comes from a study of blood T cell repertoires in COVID-19. About the study: Donors in the United States, Italy and Spain gave samples during acute or convalescent COVID-19. From T cells, B-cell-depleted T cells, or PBMCs came the material, which was cDNA or gDNA.

Per the authors' pipeline: Reference gene primer amplification gave estimated nucleated cell counts. Profiled with immunoSEQ multiplex PCR; TCRdb holds only in-frame clones, not every one. From that table come the V and J calls and clone size; the DNA was used to work out D and trimming. The repertoire holds 300,000 or so clones, with roughly 88% as singletons. The CDR3 has 11 residues. Trimming removed 4 bases from V and 7 bases from J, with 8 bases in between. Germline loops: CDR1 SQVTM, CDR2 ANQGSEA. V usage is TRBV29-1 and J usage is TRBJ2-1, with D maybe TRBD1 (5 bases). Sequenced input: peripheral blood. The TCR was taken from a woman in her twenties or thirties who had recovered from COVID-19. The CDR3 is CSVARVNEQFF. CDR3 coding DNA: TGCAGCGTTGCCAGGGTAAATGAGCAGTTCTTC.